Below, one TCR beta chain is given with its context. It lacks a known antigen. Base qualities are not provided; no much larger clone lies one nucleotide away. This entry belongs to a study of blood T cell repertoires in COVID-19 (dated by TCRdb to 2019 to 2021). For the study in its entirety: Samples from collaborators originated in the United States, Italy and Spain and spanned both the acute and convalescent phases of COVID-19. The material from the prospective study consisted of cDNA or gDNA derived from T cells, B-cell-depleted T cells, or PBMCs. Deeply sampled blood TCRbeta repertoires from subjects exposed to, actively infected with, or recovered from COVID-19 were included in the dataset. The repertoires were released in a freely available public database meant as a resource for research on the immune response to SARS-CoV-2. Samples were obtained from the ongoing ImmuneRACE study (first 160 participants) and from 1,254 subjects provided by 6 global collaborators. Nearly every sample came with metadata listing a de-identified subject ID, COVID-19 status, age in years and sex. Where available, HLA class I and class II types were taken from metadata supplied by the sample provider and were not determined by assay-based typing. Study-level results and caveats: How much clinical and demographic metadata was included differed by source and by participant, and the metadata was provided uncurated.

The CDR3 goes from the cysteine to the phenylalanine over 15 residues. Just CDR3 DNA is preserved here, 45 bases in frame from base 1. Trimming takes 4 bases from V and 3 bases from J, and the germline ends sit 16 bases apart. CDR1 MDHEN and CDR2 SYDVKM were looked up in the germline V gene. TCRbeta CDR3 regions were amplified from genomic DNA by means of the immunoSEQ Assay, a bias-controlled multiplex PCR. From the authors' description of their analysis: The number of nucleated cells in each sample was estimated from the amplification of reference gene primers within the assay. To quantify the absolute abundance of each unique TCRbeta CDR3 rearrangement, sequence reads were collapsed and filtered. Productive Simpson clonality was computed per sample as the square root of Simpson's diversity index over productive rearrangements. TCRdb carries this immuneACCESS record with in-frame sequences only. Its versions omit some clonotypes, under half of them owing to an unresolved V gene in the studies checked, with the rest unexplained. Clone size and the V and J calls come from that table; the DNA yielded D and trimming. The sample profile shows about 180,000 clones; 85% to 90% of them were found once. The ten largest clones add up to roughly 2.8% of the sample.

Each collaborating institution followed its own protocols to collect whole blood in K2EDTA tubes. For TCRbeta analysis, collaborators shipped samples as frozen whole blood, isolated PBMCs, or DNA extracted from either of those sample types. In this chain, TRBV28 is recombined with TRBJ2-7, with TRBD1 as a weak D call on 6 bases. The sample was peripheral blood. The receptor's source is a woman aged 30 to 39 with active or convalescent COVID-19. This receptor carries the CDR3 CASSSEVRGVYEQYF. The DNA sequence follows: TGTGCCAGCAGTTCGGAAGTCAGGGGAGTCTACGAGCAGTACTTC.